The clone carrying this T cell receptor beta chain showed up just once. As yet, its antigen is unknown. In germline, CDR1 is SGHNT, CDR2 YYREEE (reference sequence). CDR3 length equals 15 residues. V lost 2 bases, J lost 1 base, and 12 bases lay in between. Tumor samples were taken before definitive surgery or chemotherapy. Some clones are missing from TCRdb's copy, which holds only in-frame ones; the method was immunoSEQ multiplex PCR. The repertoire holds about 11,000 clones, with less than 90% as singletons. This entry belongs to a study of high-grade serous ovarian cancer treatment subgroups. Regarding the study as a whole: Different patients shared almost no repertoire; same-patient tumors shared 0.11 to 0.79.

The V call is TRBV5-4, the J call TRBJ1-1; D not resolved. Sequencing was done on a sample of tumor tissue. The source of this sequence is a human donor with high-grade serous ovarian cancer. CDR3 protein: CASSFRFGENTEAFF. In DNA, the CDR3 is TGTGCCAGCAGCTTCCGATTTGGTGAGAACACTGAAGCTTTCTTT.